The TCR beta chain under discussion was sequenced for a study of blood T cell repertoires in COVID-19. Study at large: The origin of the acute and convalescent COVID-19 samples was the United States, Italy and Spain.

How the authors handled the data: Amplification with reference gene primers provided the estimates of nucleated cell counts. The assay was immunoSEQ multiplex PCR, and TCRdb's table has in-frame clones only and misses some. The DNA gave D and trimming, while V, J and clone size come from that table. This table holds approximately 170,000 clones, around 89% found once. This CDR3 has 16 residues. The J segment lost 7 bases and the V segment lost 0 bases, leaving 7 bases of the junction unmatched. Germline V CDR1 and CDR2: ENHRY, SYGVKD. Sample: peripheral blood. The chain recombines TRBV10-3 with TRBJ1-4; the match to TRBD1 covers 8 bases. The source of this sequence is a man aged 18 to 30 who had recovered from COVID-19. This chain's CDR3 is CAISESTQGASEKLFF. The CDR3 coding sequence is TGTGCCATCAGTGAGTCGACTCAGGGGGCGAGTGAAAAACTGTTTTTT.